Below are 7 T cell receptor beta chains sequenced from a single sample in a study of control samples from healthy donors and cancer patients. Profiled with immunoSEQ multiplex PCR; TCRdb holds only in-frame clones, not every one. Of 85,000 to 90,000 clones in the sample, approximately 89% are singletons; the top ten hold around a fifth. Input material: blood. The receptor source for this set is a man aged 30-40 years in good health.

The rearrangement uses TRBV6-1 and TRBJ2-5; D unclear. V lost 2 bases, J lost 0 bases, and 7 bases lay in between. CDR1 is MNHNS and CDR2 is SASEGT in the germline V gene. The CDR3 sequence is 14 residues long. The CDR3 DNA reads as TGTGCCAGCAGTGAACAGGTGTACCAAGAGACCCAGTACTTC. Translation gives CASSEQVYQETQYF.

The J gene is TRBJ1-2, the V gene TRBV12-3 or TRBV12-4; weak D call: TRBD1 (6 bases). V lost 4 bases, J lost 4 bases, and 10 bases lay in between. This CDR3 contains 13 residues. The chain's CDR3 is CASSSQGSYGYTF. DNA for the CDR3: TGTGCCAGCAGTTCACAGGGCTCCTATGGCTACACCTTC.

The genes are TRBV5-5 and TRBJ1-2; TRBD1 matches at 8 bases. V shed 2 bases, J shed 4 bases, and the junction held 4 bases outside the gene matches. The germline V gene encodes CDR1 SGHKS and CDR2 YYEKEE (reference sequence). CDR3 size: 14 residues. For the CDR3, the DNA is TGTGCCAGCAGCTTACAGGGGGAAATCTATGGCTACACCTTC. Protein product: CASSLQGEIYGYTF.

The V gene is TRBV27, the J gene TRBJ2-3; 11 nucleotides line up with TRBD1. This CDR3 comprises 16 residues. V lost 8 bases to trimming and J lost 3 bases; unmatched junction nucleotides: 10. CDR1 and CDR2 from the germline V gene are MNHEY and SMNVEV (reference sequence). The CDR3 region is CASRGQGALRTDTQYF. For the CDR3, the DNA is TGTGCCAGCCGCGGACAGGGGGCTCTTCGGACAGATACGCAGTATTTT.

This chain uses TRBV25-1 with TRBJ2-1, with 7 nucleotides matching TRBD1. Trimming removed 2 bases from V and 6 bases from J; junction bases left unmatched: 4. Germline V gene lookup returns CDR1 MGHDK and CDR2 SYGVNS. This CDR3 has 14 residues. CDR3 loop: CASSEQGVVNEQFF. The CDR3, as DNA: TGTGCCAGCAGTGAACAGGGGGTGGTCAATGAGCAGTTCTTC.

V is TRBV7-9 and J is TRBJ2-1, with TRBD1 matching 7 bases. The V and J ends lost 5 bases and 3 bases, in that order; junction bases with no gene match: 7. The germline gives CDR1 SEHNR, CDR2 FQNEAQ (reference sequence). CDR3 length: 15 amino acids. The CDR3 reads CASSTGQANYNEQFF. Written as DNA, the CDR3 is TGTGCCAGCAGCACAGGACAGGCTAACTACAATGAGCAGTTCTTC.

The chain links TRBV28 to TRBJ1-3; D ambiguous. The V gene lost 5 bases and the J gene lost 0 bases, with 14 bases spanning the gap. The germline V gene has CDR1 MDHEN and CDR2 SYDVKM. The CDR3 runs 16 residues. The CDR3 nucleotides read TGTGCCAGCAGTAGGTCAGGCATCGTCTCTGGAAACACCATATATTTT. Amino acids: CASSRSGIVSGNTIYF.